This T cell receptor beta chain comes out of a study of identical twins. There are many counts of this clonotype. As yet, its antigen is unknown. Template switching introduced a universal primer site, and the cDNA bore unique molecular identifiers. TCRdb called the 5' RACE reads again in MiXCR, with one record for every CDR3 protein. The data show 200,000 to 300,000 distinct CDR3 sequences, with 6% to 8.5% seen just once and roughly 5.4% held by the top ten. The CDR3 contains 13 residues. Germline loops: CDR1 SEHNR, CDR2 FQNEAQ (reference sequence). V was pared by 5 bases and J by 1 base, with 9 bases between. Study observations and caveats: Modelling approaches yielded underestimates of out-of-frame TCR alpha sharing between monozygotic twins.

Donors were all healthy Caucasians. The same data also went into a second study, on yellow fever vaccine responses in identical twins.

This clonotype originated in a woman between 18 and 30 years old in good health. The chain combines TRBV7-9 with TRBJ2-7, with a weak D call TRBD1 (5 bases). The sample taken for sequencing was CD8+ T cells sorted from blood. CDR3 sequence: CASSPGASYEQYF. CDR3 sequence (DNA): TGTGCCAGCAGCCCTGGGGCATCCTACGAGCAGTACTTC.